The rows below give T cell receptor beta chains drawn from one sample of a study of cytomegalovirus exposure and HLA in healthy donors. Here immunoSEQ multiplex PCR was the method, and the copy in TCRdb shows in-frame clones only, minus some. The table records some 160,000 clones, approximately 80% of them present only once. Sequenced sample: PBMCs. The receptors here all came from a woman in her fifties or sixties in good health and CMV-seronegative. Both conserved end residues are part of each CDR3. A D gene is named only where the DNA matches it firmly. Only part of the rows carry a size: once, few, many, or a class if the clone is expanded.

TRBD2	few	TRBV11-2	TRBJ2-1	CASSLGGSGGAGEQFF	TGTGCCAGCAGCTTAGGTGGTAGCGGGGGGGCCGGGGAGCAGTTCTTC
NA	NA	TRBV15	TRBJ1-5	CATSRGPGQPQHF	TGTGCCACCAGCAGAGGCCCGGGACAGCCCCAGCATTTT
NA	NA	TRBV6-6	TRBJ1-1	CASSKHVDSMNTEAFF	TGTGCCAGCAGTAAACACGTGGACAGTATGAACACTGAAGCTTTCTTT
NA	NA	TRBV19	TRBJ1-2	CASSIALTGNYGYTF	TGTGCCAGTAGTATCGCCCTCACCGGGAACTATGGCTACACCTTC
NA	NA	TRBV19	TRBJ2-2	CASTRDRLANTGELFF	TGTGCCAGTACTAGGGACAGACTAGCGAACACCGGGGAGCTGTTTTTT
TRBD2	NA	TRBV5-6	TRBJ2-3	CASSSGVAGGLYNTDTQYF	TGTGCCAGCAGCTCTGGGGTAGCGGGAGGTCTCTACAACACAGATACGCAGTATTTT
TRBD1	once	TRBV7-9	TRBJ2-3	CASSRRTGSDTQYF	TGTGCCAGCAGCCGTCGGACAGGGTCGGATACGCAGTATTTT
TRBD1	NA	TRBV7-2	TRBJ1-4	CASRPTGSLGKLFF	TGTGCCAGCAGACCGACAGGGAGTCTTGGGAAACTGTTTTTT
TRBD2	NA	TRBV30	TRBJ2-1	CAWTPGSGGNEQFF	TGTGCCTGGACCCCGGGTAGCGGGGGCAATGAGCAGTTCTTC
NA	once	TRBV7-9	TRBJ2-3	CASGGTDHTDTQYF	TGTGCCAGCGGAGGGACAGACCACACAGATACGCAGTATTTT
NA	NA	TRBV5-4	TRBJ1-2	CASSFRGYGYTF	TGTGCCAGCAGCTTCAGGGGTTATGGCTACACCTTC
TRBD1	once	TRBV6-5	TRBJ2-4	CASSSDRVLAKNIQYF	TGTGCCAGCAGTTCGGACAGGGTACTAGCCAAAAACATTCAGTACTTC
TRBD1	few	TRBV28	TRBJ1-6	CASSSGQENSPLHF	TGTGCCAGCAGTTCGGGACAGGAGAATTCACCCCTCCACTTT
TRBD2	NA	TRBV7-2	TRBJ2-3	CASSLYFASGSKNTQYF	TGTGCCAGCAGCTTGTACTTCGCTAGCGGGTCAAAAAATACGCAGTATTTT
TRBD2	NA	TRBV9	TRBJ2-1	CASSVGTRGDEQFF	TGTGCCAGCAGCGTGGGGACTAGGGGCGATGAGCAGTTCTTC
NA	once	TRBV6-5	TRBJ1-4	CASSRTGSREKLFF	TGTGCCAGCAGTCGTACAGGTAGTCGTGAAAAACTGTTTTTT
NA	NA	TRBV7-2	TRBJ1-3	CASTPPGSSGNTIYF	TGTGCCAGCACTCCCCCGGGGAGCTCTGGAAACACCATATATTTT
NA	NA	TRBV28	TRBJ1-4	CASSFGGEENEKLFF	TGTGCCAGCAGTTTCGGAGGGGAGGAAAACGAAAAACTGTTTTTT
TRBD2	few	TRBV28	TRBJ2-7	CASRAGVAYEQYF	TGTGCCAGCCGGGCGGGAGTGGCCTACGAGCAGTACTTC
TRBD1	NA	TRBV11-2	TRBJ2-5	CASSPTGQETQYF	TGTGCCAGCAGCCCGACAGGGCAAGAGACCCAGTACTTC
NA	NA	TRBV7-9	TRBJ2-5	CASSLRGIQETQYF	TGTGCCAGCAGCTTGCGCGGGATACAAGAGACCCAGTACTTC
TRBD1	NA	TRBV2	TRBJ2-5	CASNPDRGQAQYF	TGTGCCAGCAACCCGGACAGGGGGCAGGCCCAGTACTTC
TRBD2	NA	TRBV28	TRBJ2-5	CASSPGLAGGRQTQYF	TGTGCCAGCAGCCCTGGACTAGCGGGGGGCAGGCAGACCCAGTACTTC
NA	NA	TRBV6-5	TRBJ1-5	CASSSHPLSVDQPQHF	TGTGCCAGCAGTTCCCACCCATTATCGGTTGATCAGCCCCAGCATTTT
TRBD1	NA	TRBV6-5	TRBJ1-2	CASKTGTAANYGYTF	TGTGCCAGCAAGACCGGGACAGCTGCTAACTATGGCTACACCTTC
TRBD2	NA	TRBV27	TRBJ2-7	CASTRLADKPYEQYF	TGTGCCAGCACAAGACTAGCGGATAAACCCTACGAGCAGTACTTC
NA	NA	TRBV6-5	TRBJ2-1	CASSLHPQGVNEQFF	TGTGCCAGCAGTTTACACCCCCAAGGGGTAAATGAGCAGTTCTTC
TRBD2	NA	TRBV14	TRBJ2-3	CASSRGSGTDTQYF	TGTGCCAGCAGCCGCGGGAGTGGCACAGATACGCAGTATTTT
NA	NA	TRBV9	TRBJ2-1	CASSPSDRLATYNEQFF	TGTGCCAGCAGCCCCAGCGATAGGCTAGCGACCTACAATGAGCAGTTCTTC
NA	few	TRBV5-1	TRBJ2-2	CASSLGALTGELFF	TGCGCCAGCAGCTTGGGGGCACTCACCGGGGAGCTGTTTTTT
NA	NA	TRBV2	TRBJ2-7	CASKIAAYEQYF	TGTGCCAGCAAGATTGCAGCCTACGAGCAGTACTTC
TRBD2	NA	TRBV7-9	TRBJ2-1	CASSPGTSGRHEQFF	TGTGCCAGCAGCCCCGGGACTAGCGGGAGGCATGAGCAGTTCTTC
NA	NA	TRBV27	TRBJ2-7	CASSAAGLAYEQYF	TGTGCCAGCAGTGCTGCGGGCCTAGCCTACGAGCAGTACTTC
TRBD1	NA	TRBV29-1	TRBJ1-1	CSASTGALNTEAFF	TGCAGCGCCTCGACAGGGGCGCTAAACACTGAAGCTTTCTTT
NA	NA	TRBV7-2	TRBJ2-7	CASTKTRGSSYEQYF	TGTGCCAGCACCAAAACGCGGGGAAGCTCCTACGAGCAGTACTTC
TRBD1	NA	TRBV6-5	TRBJ1-1	CASSSGQVMNTEAFF	TGTGCCAGCAGTTCGGGACAGGTCATGAACACTGAAGCTTTCTTT
NA	NA	TRBV27	TRBJ2-5	CASMESSAQETQYF	TGTGCCAGCATGGAGTCTAGCGCTCAAGAGACCCAGTACTTC
TRBD2	NA	TRBV6-4	TRBJ2-7	CASSDSLRLADYEQYF	TGTGCCAGCAGTGACTCGTTGAGGCTAGCGGACTACGAGCAGTACTTC
NA	NA	TRBV29-1	TRBJ1-1	CSVVPGGNTEAFF	TGCAGCGTTGTGCCCGGGGGGAACACTGAAGCTTTCTTT
NA	NA	TRBV21-1	TRBJ1-5	CASSKDRRGTWQPQHF	TGTGCCAGCAGCAAAGACCGCAGGGGGACTTGGCAGCCCCAGCATTTT
TRBD1	NA	TRBV7-2	TRBJ2-2	CASSLVQGVGELFF	TGTGCCAGCAGCTTAGTACAGGGGGTCGGGGAGCTGTTTTTT
NA	few	TRBV7-8	TRBJ2-1	CASSPYGHNEQFF	TGTGCCAGCAGCCCCTATGGTCATAATGAGCAGTTCTTC
NA	once	TRBV6-1	TRBJ1-1	CASSESRPGWANTEAFF	TGTGCCAGCAGTGAATCACGGCCAGGTTGGGCGAACACTGAAGCTTTCTTT
TRBD1	NA	TRBV6-5	TRBJ1-1	CASSYPRQGGYTEAFF	TGTGCCAGCAGTTACCCTCGACAGGGAGGCTACACTGAAGCTTTCTTT
NA	NA	TRBV19	TRBJ1-2	CASEYRANLGGGYTF	TGTGCCAGCGAGTATCGGGCGAACCTGGGCGGGGGCTACACCTTC
NA	NA	TRBV30	TRBJ1-1	CAWSRTERTEAFF	TGTGCCTGGAGTCGGACAGAGAGGACTGAAGCTTTCTTT
NA	once	TRBV6-1	TRBJ2-5	CASNSPQETQYF	TGTGCCAGCAACAGCCCCCAAGAGACCCAGTACTTC
NA	NA	TRBV7-2	TRBJ2-3	CASSLLWGSDTQYF	TGTGCCAGCAGCTTATTATGGGGCTCAGATACGCAGTATTTT
NA	NA	TRBV4-1	TRBJ2-2	CASSRSGITNTGELFF	TGCGCCAGCAGCCGTTCAGGGATAACGAACACCGGGGAGCTGTTTTTT
NA	few	TRBV29-1	TRBJ1-2	CSVEVRDNYGYTF	TGCAGCGTTGAAGTCAGGGATAACTATGGCTACACCTTC
NA	few	TRBV10-3	TRBJ2-1	CAISAQGRYNEQFF	TGTGCCATCAGCGCCCAGGGCCGCTACAATGAGCAGTTCTTC
NA	NA	TRBV4-2	TRBJ1-2	CASSQDFINYGYTF	TGTGCCAGCAGCCAAGATTTCATTAACTATGGCTACACCTTC
TRBD2	NA	TRBV19	TRBJ2-3	CASRRLAGPADTQYF	TGTGCCAGTCGGAGACTAGCGGGGCCAGCAGATACGCAGTATTTT
TRBD1	NA	TRBV5-1	TRBJ1-4	CASSFWGQGAEEKLFF	TGCGCCAGCAGCTTTTGGGGACAGGGGGCCGAGGAAAAACTGTTTTTT
NA	NA	TRBV27	TRBJ2-1	CASSLSGFAYNEQFF	TGTGCCAGCAGTTTAAGCGGGTTCGCTTACAATGAGCAGTTCTTC
NA	NA	TRBV7-3	TRBJ2-3	CASSLKEGSDTQYF	TGTGCCAGCAGCTTAAAGGAGGGTTCAGATACGCAGTATTTT
NA	few	TRBV7-9	TRBJ2-7	CASSLDSGIYEQYF	TGTGCCAGCAGCTTAGATAGCGGAATCTACGAGCAGTACTTC